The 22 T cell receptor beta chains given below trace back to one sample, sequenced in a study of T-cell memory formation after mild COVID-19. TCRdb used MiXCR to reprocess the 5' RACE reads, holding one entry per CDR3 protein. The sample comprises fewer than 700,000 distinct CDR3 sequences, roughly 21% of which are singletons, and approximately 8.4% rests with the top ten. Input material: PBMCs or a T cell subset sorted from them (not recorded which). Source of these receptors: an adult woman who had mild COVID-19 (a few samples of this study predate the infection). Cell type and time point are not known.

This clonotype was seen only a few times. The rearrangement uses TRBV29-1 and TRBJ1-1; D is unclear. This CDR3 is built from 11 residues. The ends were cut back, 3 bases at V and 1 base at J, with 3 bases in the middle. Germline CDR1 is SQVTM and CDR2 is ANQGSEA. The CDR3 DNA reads TGCAGCGTTGACAAGAACACTGAAGCTTTCTTT. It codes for CSVDKNTEAFF. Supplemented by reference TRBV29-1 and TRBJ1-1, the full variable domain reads SAVISQKPSRDICQRGTSLTIQCQVDSQVTMMFWYRQQPGQSLTLIATANQGSEATYESGFVIDKFPISRPNLTFSTLTVSNMSPEDSSIYLCSVDKNTEAFFGQGTRLTVV.

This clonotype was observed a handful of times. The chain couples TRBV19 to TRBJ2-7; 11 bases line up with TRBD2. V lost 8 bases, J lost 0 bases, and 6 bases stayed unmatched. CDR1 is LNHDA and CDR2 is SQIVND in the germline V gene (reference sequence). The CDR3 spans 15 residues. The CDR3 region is CASEGTSGNSYEQYF. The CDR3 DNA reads TGTGCCAGTGAGGGGACTAGCGGAAACTCCTACGAGCAGTACTTC.

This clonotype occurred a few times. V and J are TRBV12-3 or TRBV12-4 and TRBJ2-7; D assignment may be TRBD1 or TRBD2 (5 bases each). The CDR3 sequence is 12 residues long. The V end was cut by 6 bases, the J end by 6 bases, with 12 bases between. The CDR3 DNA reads TGTGCCAGCAGCCCCGGGACCGTCGAGCAGTACTTC. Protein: CASSPGTVEQYF.

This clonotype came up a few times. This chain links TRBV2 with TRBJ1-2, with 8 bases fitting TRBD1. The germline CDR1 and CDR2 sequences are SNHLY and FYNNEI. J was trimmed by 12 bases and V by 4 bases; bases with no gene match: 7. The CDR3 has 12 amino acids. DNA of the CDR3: TGTGCCAGCAGTGGACAGGGGTTAATGGACACCTTC. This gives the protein CASSGQGLMDTF. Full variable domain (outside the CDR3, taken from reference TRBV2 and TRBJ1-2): EPEVTQTPSHQVTQMGQEVILRCVPISNHLYFYWYRQILGQKVEFLVSFYNNEISEKSEIFDDQFSVERPDGSNFTLKIRSTKLEDSAMYFCASSGQGLMDTFGSGTRLTVV.

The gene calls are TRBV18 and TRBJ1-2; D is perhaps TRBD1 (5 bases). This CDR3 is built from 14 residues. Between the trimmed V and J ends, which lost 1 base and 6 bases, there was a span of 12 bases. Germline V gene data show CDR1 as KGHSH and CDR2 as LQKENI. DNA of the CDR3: TGTGCCAGCTCACCACTGACAGAACAGCATGGCTACACCTTC. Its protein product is CASSPLTEQHGYTF.

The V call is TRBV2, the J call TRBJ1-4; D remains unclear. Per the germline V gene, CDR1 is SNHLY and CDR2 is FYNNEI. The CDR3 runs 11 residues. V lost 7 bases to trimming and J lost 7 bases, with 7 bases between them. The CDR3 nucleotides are TGTGCCAGCACGGACTCTGAAAAACTGTTTTTT. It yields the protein CASTDSEKLFF.

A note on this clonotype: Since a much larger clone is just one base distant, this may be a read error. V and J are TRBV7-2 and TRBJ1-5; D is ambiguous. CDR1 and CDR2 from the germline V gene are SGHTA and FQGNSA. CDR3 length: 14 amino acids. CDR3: CASSLAGSNQPEHF. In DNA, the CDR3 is TGTGCCAGCAGCTTAGCGGGTAGCAATCAGCCCGAGCATTTT.

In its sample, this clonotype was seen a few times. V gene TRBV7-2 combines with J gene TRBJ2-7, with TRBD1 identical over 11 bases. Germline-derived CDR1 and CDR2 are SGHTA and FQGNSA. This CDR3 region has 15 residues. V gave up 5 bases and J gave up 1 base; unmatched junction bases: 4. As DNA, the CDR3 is TGTGCCAGCAGCGGACAGGGGGCAGGGTCCTACGAGCAGTACTTC. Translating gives CASSGQGAGSYEQYF.

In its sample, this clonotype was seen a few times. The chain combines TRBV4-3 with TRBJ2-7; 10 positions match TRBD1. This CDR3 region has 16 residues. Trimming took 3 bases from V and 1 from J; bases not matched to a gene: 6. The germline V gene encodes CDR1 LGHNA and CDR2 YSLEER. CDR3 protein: CASSHSGTGESYEQYF. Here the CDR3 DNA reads TGCGCCAGCAGCCACAGCGGGACAGGGGAATCCTACGAGCAGTACTTC.

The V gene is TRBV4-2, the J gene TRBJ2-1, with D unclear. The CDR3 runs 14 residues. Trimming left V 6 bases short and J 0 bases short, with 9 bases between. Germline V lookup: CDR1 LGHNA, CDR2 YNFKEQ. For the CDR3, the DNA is TGTGCCAGCAGGACGCCAGGCTCCTACAATGAGCAGTTCTTC. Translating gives CASRTPGSYNEQFF.

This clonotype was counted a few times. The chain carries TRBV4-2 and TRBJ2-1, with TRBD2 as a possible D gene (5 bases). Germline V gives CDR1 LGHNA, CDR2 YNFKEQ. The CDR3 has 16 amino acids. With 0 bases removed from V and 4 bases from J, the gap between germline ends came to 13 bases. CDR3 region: CASSQEDSPGYNEQFF. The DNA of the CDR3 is TGTGCCAGCAGCCAAGAAGACTCTCCGGGGTACAATGAGCAGTTCTTC.

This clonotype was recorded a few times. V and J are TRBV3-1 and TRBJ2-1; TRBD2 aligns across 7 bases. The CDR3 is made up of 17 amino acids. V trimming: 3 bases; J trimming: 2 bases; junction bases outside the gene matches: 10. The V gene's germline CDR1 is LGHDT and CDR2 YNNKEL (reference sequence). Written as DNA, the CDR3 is TGTGCCAGCAGCCACCACGCCGGGACTACGCCCTACAATGAGCAGTTCTTC. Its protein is CASSHHAGTTPYNEQFF.

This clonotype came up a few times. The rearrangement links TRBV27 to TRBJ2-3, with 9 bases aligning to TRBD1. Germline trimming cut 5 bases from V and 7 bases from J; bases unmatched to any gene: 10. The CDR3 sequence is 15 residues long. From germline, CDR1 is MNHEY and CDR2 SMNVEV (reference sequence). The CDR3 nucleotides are TGTGCCAGCAGTCCCACAGGGGGCGCGAGAAATACGCAGTATTTT. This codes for CASSPTGGARNTQYF.

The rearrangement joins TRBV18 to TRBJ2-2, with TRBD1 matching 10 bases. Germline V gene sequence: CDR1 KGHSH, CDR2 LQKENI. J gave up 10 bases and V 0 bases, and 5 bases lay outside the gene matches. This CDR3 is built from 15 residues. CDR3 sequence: CASSPPGQGLEELFF. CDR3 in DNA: TGTGCCAGCTCACCACCGGGACAGGGGTTGGAGGAGCTGTTTTTT.

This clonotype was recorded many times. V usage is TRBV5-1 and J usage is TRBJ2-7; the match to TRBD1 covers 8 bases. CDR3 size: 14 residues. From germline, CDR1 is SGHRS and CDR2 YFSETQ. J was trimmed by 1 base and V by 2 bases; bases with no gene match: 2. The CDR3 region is CASSLDRGSYEQYF. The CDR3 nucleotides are TGCGCCAGCAGCTTAGACAGGGGATCCTACGAGCAGTACTTC.

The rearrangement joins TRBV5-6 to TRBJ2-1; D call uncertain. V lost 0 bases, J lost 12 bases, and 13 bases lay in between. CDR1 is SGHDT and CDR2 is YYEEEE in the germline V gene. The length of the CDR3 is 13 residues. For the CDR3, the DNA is TGTGCCAGCAGCTTGGACGAGCCTCGCGGGCAGTTCTTC. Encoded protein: CASSLDEPRGQFF.

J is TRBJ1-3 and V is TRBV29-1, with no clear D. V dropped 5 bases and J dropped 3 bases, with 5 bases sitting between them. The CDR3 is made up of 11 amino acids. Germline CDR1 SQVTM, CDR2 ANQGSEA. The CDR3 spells CSVTSGNTIYF. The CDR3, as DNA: TGCAGCGTTACGAGTGGAAACACCATATATTTT.

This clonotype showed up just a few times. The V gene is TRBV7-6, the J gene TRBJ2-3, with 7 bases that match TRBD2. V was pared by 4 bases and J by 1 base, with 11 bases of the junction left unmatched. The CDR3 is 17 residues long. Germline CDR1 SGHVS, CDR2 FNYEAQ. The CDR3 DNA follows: TGTGCCAGCAGCTCACGGCCGGGGGGTGCCGGCACAGATACGCAGTATTTT. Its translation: CASSSRPGGAGTDTQYF.

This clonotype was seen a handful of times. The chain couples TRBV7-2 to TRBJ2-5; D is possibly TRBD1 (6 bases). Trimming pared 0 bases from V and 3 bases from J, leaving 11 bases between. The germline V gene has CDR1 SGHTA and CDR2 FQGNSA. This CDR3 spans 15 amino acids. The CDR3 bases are TGTGCCAGCAGCTTAGCCCAGGGGAAGGAAGAGACCCAGTACTTC. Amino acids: CASSLAQGKEETQYF.

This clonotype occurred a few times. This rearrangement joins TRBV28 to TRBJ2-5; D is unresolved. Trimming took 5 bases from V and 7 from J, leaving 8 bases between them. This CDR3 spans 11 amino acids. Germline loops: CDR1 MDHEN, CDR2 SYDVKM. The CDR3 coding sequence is TGTGCCAGCAGTCTATCTCGGACCCAGTACTTC. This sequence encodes CASSLSRTQYF.

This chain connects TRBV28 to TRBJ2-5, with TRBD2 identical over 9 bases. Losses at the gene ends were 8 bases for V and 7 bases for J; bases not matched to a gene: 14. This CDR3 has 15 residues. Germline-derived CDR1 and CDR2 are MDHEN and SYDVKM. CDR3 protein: CASRGRSGRIATQYF. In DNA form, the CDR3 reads TGTGCCAGCCGAGGCCGTAGCGGGAGAATCGCGACCCAGTACTTC.

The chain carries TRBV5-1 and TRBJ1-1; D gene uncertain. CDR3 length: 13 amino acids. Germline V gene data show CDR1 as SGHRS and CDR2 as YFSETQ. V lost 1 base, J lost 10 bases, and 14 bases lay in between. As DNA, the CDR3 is TGCGCCAGCAGCTTGAGAGACGAGAACAGAGCTTTCTTT. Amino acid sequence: CASSLRDENRAFF.